This entry lists 15 T cell receptor beta chains sequenced from one sample in a study of T cell responses to AZD1222 COVID-19 vaccine. Sequencing was performed with immunoSEQ multiplex PCR; in TCRdb, only in-frame clones are kept and a portion is missing. Of roughly 79,000 clones listed, 92% are singletons. This specimen was peripheral blood, taken on day 0 of MenACWY control vaccination. The receptors were sampled from an adult in good health.

The chain recombines TRBV6-2 or TRBV6-3 with TRBJ1-5; 10 positions match TRBD1. Germline V gene data show CDR1 as MNHEY and CDR2 as SVGEGT. The J segment lost 7 bases and the V segment lost 0 bases, leaving 9 bases of the junction unmatched. The CDR3 is 17 residues long. In nucleotides, the CDR3 is TGTGCCAGCAGTTACTCGATTTGGGACAGGGGCATACAGCCCCAGCATTTT. It encodes CASSYSIWDRGIQPQHF.

The rearrangement links TRBV5-6 to TRBJ2-2; D ambiguous. The CDR3 extends over 13 amino acids. Germline V gene sequence: CDR1 SGHDT, CDR2 YYEEEE. The germline V and J ends were trimmed by 0 bases and 4 bases, with 4 bases remaining between them. CDR3 loop: CASSLAGTGELFF. In DNA, the CDR3 is TGTGCCAGCAGCTTGGCCGGCACCGGGGAGCTGTTTTTT.

The CDR3 DNA is TGTGCCAGCAGCTTAGGTGGTACCGGGGAGCTGTTTTTT. It specifies CASSLGGTGELFF. The V gene is TRBV7-6, the J gene TRBJ2-2; no clear D gene. The CDR3 length is 13 residues. The V end lost 1 base, the J end lost 5 bases, and 5 bases lay between the germline ends. Germline CDR1 and CDR2: SGHVS and FNYEAQ.

The J gene is TRBJ2-5, the V gene TRBV6-5; tentatively, D is TRBD2 (6 bases). Per germline, CDR1 MNHEY and CDR2 SVGAGI. V lost 5 bases and J lost 5, with 15 bases in between. The CDR3 extends over 14 amino acids. The CDR3 sequence is CASSPLLATETQYF. The CDR3 nucleotides read TGTGCCAGCAGTCCCTTACTAGCTACGGAGACCCAGTACTTC.

This chain links TRBV6-5 with TRBJ1-5; perhaps TRBD1 as D (5 bases). V lost 10 bases, J lost 4 bases, and 17 bases lay in between. CDR1 is MNHEY, CDR2 SVGAGI, per germline. This CDR3 region has 14 residues. CDR3 protein: CAIRGVGVNQPQHF. The CDR3 nucleotides read TGTGCCATCCGAGGAGTAGGGGTGAATCAGCCCCAGCATTTT.

V and J are TRBV11-1 and TRBJ2-1, with D possibly being TRBD1 or TRBD2 (6 bases each). Trimming pared 3 bases from V and 0 bases from J, leaving 12 bases between. Looked up from germline, CDR1 is SGHAT and CDR2 is FQDESV (reference sequence). This CDR3 is built from 16 residues. The CDR3 DNA follows: TGTGCCAGCAGCTTTTCCGGGGGACACTCCTACAATGAGCAGTTCTTC. This encodes CASSFSGGHSYNEQFF.

This chain uses TRBV24-1 with TRBJ2-7; D gene unclear. The CDR3 covers 13 residues. Trimming removed 7 bases at V and 2 bases at J, with 11 bases between. The germline V gene has CDR1 KGHDR and CDR2 SFDVKD. The CDR3 bases are TGTGCCACCAGAATAGGATCTACCTACGAGCAGTACTTC. Translation gives CATRIGSTYEQYF.

The V and J genes are TRBV28 and TRBJ2-3, with 8 bases aligning to TRBD2. The CDR3 covers 15 residues. Germline trimming cut 4 bases from V and 0 bases from J; bases unmatched to any gene: 3. The V gene's germline CDR1 is MDHEN and CDR2 SYDVKM. CDR3 sequence: CASSSAGASTDTQYF. CDR3 sequence (DNA): TGTGCCAGCAGTTCAGCGGGGGCTAGCACAGATACGCAGTATTTT.

A word on this clone: This sample also contains other DNA sequences that code for the same CDR3. As DNA, the CDR3 is TGTGCCAGCAGTCTTAATGAAAAACTGTTTTTT. Protein sequence: CASSLNEKLFF. This chain joins TRBV12-3 or TRBV12-4 and TRBJ1-4; no clear D. The CDR3 is 11 residues long. Trimming cost V 5 bases and J 4 bases, with 2 bases left between them.

The J gene is TRBJ1-1, the V gene TRBV27, with a weak D call TRBD1 (5 bases). The CDR3 runs 13 residues. With 2 bases removed from V and 1 base from J, the gap between germline ends came to 5 bases. Germline assignment: CDR1 MNHEY and CDR2 SMNVEV (reference sequence). The CDR3, as DNA: TGTGCCAGCAGTTTAAGGGGGAACACTGAAGCTTTCTTT. Amino acid sequence: CASSLRGNTEAFF.

V and J are TRBV3-1 (or the pseudogene TRBV3-2) and TRBJ1-3; the match to TRBD1 covers 7 bases. The trim removed 3 bases at V and 1 base at J, leaving 6 bases unmatched. Germline V CDR1 and CDR2: LGHDT, YNNKEL (reference sequence). This CDR3 has 16 residues. The CDR3 here is CASSHATGDSGNTIYF. DNA for the CDR3: TGTGCCAGCAGCCACGCCACAGGGGATTCTGGAAACACCATATATTTT.

Only one count was recorded for this clone. The J gene is TRBJ2-7, the V gene TRBV2; D ambiguous. There are 11 residues in the CDR3. V was trimmed by 6 bases and J by 5 bases, leaving 8 bases between them. CDR1 is SNHLY, CDR2 FYNNEI, per germline. CDR3 bases: TGTGCCAGCAGCCACGGAAACGAGCAGTACTTC. Translated, it gives CASSHGNEQYF. The complete variable domain, with remaining parts taken from reference TRBV2 and TRBJ2-7, reads EPEVTQTPSHQVTQMGQEVILRCVPISNHLYFYWYRQILGQKVEFLVSFYNNEISEKSEIFDDQFSVERPDGSNFTLKIRSTKLEDSAMYFCASSHGNEQYFGPGTRLTVT.

This clone was detected once. This rearrangement joins TRBV7-2 to TRBJ2-7, with TRBD1 matching over 7 bases. The CDR3 runs to 15 residues. The V gene's germline CDR1 is SGHTA and CDR2 FQGNSA. V lost 1 base and J lost 5; bases outside the gene matches: 8. CDR3 in DNA: TGTGCCAGCAGCTTAGGGGGGACAGATCGTCACGAGCAGTACTTC. It specifies CASSLGGTDRHEQYF.

The chain combines TRBV7-3 with TRBJ2-1; 7 bases fit TRBD2. Looked up from germline, CDR1 is SGHTA and CDR2 is FQGTGA. With 1 base clipped from V and 6 bases from J, the junction kept 12 bases outside the gene matches. The CDR3 runs to 17 residues. The CDR3 loop is CASSLIGSVASGNEQFF. The CDR3 DNA reads as TGTGCCAGCAGCTTAATAGGTTCGGTGGCTAGCGGCAATGAGCAGTTCTTC.

The chain is built from TRBV7-9 and TRBJ1-2; D possibly corresponds to TRBD1 (5 bases). Trimming pared 1 base from V and 8 bases from J, leaving 11 bases between. Germline CDR1 and CDR2: SEHNR and FQNEAQ (reference sequence). This CDR3 is built from 13 residues. The CDR3 region is CASSLGVGGGYTF. CDR3 nucleotides: TGTGCCAGCAGCTTAGGTGTCGGGGGAGGCTACACCTTC.